This T cell receptor (beta chain) was retrieved from a study of tumor-infiltrating lymphocytes in localized non-small cell lung cancer. As for the study in general: Resected tumor was paired with non-adjacent uninvolved lung from the same patient. Study results and caveats: Different pieces of the same tissue went to different assays, confounding technical variation with intratumor heterogeneity. T-cell fraction did not differ between immunotypes IM1 and IM2.

Per germline, CDR1 LNHDA and CDR2 SQIVND (reference sequence). This CDR3 comprises 15 residues. Trimming stripped 8 bases from V and 6 bases from J, with 21 bases between. Comment on this clone: Its target is unknown.

The repertoire was sequenced with immunoSEQ multiplex PCR; TCRdb's copy has only in-frame clones and lacks some. The sample lists around 14,000 clones, 80% to 90% occurring once. The gene calls are TRBV19 and TRBJ2-3; D could derive from TRBD1 or TRBD2 (5 bases each). The sample consisted of lung tumor tissue. This sequence originates from a human donor with non-small cell lung cancer. The CDR3 DNA follows: TGTGCCAGTTCGGTACCGGGACGAAACTTGGATACGCAGTATTTT. Protein: CASSVPGRNLDTQYF.